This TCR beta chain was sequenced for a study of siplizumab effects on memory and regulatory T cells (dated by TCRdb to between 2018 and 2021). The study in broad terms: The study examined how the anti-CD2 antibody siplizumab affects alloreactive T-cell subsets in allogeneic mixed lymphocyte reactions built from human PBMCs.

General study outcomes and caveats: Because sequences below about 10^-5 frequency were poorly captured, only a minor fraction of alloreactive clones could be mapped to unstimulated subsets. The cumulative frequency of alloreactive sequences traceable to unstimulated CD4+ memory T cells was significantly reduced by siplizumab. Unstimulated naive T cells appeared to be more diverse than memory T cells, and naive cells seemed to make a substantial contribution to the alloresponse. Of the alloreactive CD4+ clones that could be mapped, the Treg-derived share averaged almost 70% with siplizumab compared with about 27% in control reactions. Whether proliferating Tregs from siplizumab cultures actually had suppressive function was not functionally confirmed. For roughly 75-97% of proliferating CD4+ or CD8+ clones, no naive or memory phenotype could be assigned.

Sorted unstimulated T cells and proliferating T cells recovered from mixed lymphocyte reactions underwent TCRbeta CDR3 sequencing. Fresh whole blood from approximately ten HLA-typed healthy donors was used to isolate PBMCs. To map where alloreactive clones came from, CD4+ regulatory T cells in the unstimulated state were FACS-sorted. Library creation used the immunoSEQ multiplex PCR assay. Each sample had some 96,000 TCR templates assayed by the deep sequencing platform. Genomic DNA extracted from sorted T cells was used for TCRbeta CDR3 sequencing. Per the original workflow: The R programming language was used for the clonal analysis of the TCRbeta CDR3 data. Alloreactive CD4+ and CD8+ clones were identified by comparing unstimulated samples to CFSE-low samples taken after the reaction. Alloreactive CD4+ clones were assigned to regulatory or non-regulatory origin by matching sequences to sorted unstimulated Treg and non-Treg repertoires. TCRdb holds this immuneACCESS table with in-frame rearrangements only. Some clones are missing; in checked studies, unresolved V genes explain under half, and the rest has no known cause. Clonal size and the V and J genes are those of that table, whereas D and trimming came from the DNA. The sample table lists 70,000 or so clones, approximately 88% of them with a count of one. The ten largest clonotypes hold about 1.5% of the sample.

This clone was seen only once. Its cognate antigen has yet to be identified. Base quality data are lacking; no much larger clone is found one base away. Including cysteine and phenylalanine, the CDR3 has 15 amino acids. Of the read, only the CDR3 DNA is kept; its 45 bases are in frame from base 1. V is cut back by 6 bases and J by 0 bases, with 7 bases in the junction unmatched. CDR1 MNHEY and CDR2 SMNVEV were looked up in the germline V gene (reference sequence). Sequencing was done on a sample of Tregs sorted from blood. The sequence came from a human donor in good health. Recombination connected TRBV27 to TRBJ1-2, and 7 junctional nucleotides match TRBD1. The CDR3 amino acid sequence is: CASRTGLEANYGYTF. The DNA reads TGTGCCAGCAGGACAGGGCTGGAAGCTAACTATGGCTACACCTTC.